These 12 T cell receptor beta chains were all obtained from the same sample, sequenced in a study of monozygotic twins with cystic fibrosis. This table comes from immunoSEQ multiplex PCR, and its TCRdb copy is limited to in-frame clones, with some not included. This sample has 30,000 to 35,000 clones; approximately 67% occur once, and the top ten carry approximately 0.81%. Material for sequencing was blood. These receptors were taken from a girl between 10 and 17 years old with cystic fibrosis.

The DNA of the CDR3 is TGTGCCAGCTCACCCCAGGCCAAAAGCGAACGCCAGCCCCAGCATTTT. It is translated as CASSPQAKSERQPQHF. The rearrangement links TRBV18 to TRBJ1-5; the D is unclear. V gave up 3 bases and J gave up 7 bases, with 19 bases separating them. This CDR3 contains 16 residues. The germline V gene encodes CDR1 KGHSH and CDR2 LQKENI.

The chain employs TRBV6-6 and TRBJ2-5; 9 bases line up with TRBD1. Per germline, CDR1 MNHNY and CDR2 SVGAGI (reference sequence). The CDR3 consists of 15 residues. The J segment lost 4 bases and the V segment lost 7 bases, leaving 10 bases of the junction unmatched. The CDR3: CASKSGTGLRETQYF. DNA for the CDR3: TGTGCCAGCAAGTCCGGGACAGGGTTGCGAGAGACCCAGTACTTC.

The chain combines TRBV5-4 with TRBJ2-7; 13 bases map to TRBD2. The V and J ends lost 5 bases and 5 bases, in that order; junction bases with no gene match: 7. Germline lookup yields CDR1 SGHNT and CDR2 YYREEE (reference sequence). The length of the CDR3 is 15 residues. The CDR3 reads CASSQRTSGSDEQYF. The CDR3 nucleotides read TGTGCCAGCAGTCAGCGGACTAGCGGGAGTGACGAGCAGTACTTC.

This chain links TRBV4-1 with TRBJ2-1, with 7 bases that match TRBD2. In germline, CDR1 is MGHRA, CDR2 YSYEKL. The CDR3 consists of 14 residues. Trimming cost V 1 base and J 7 bases; bases outside gene matches: 4. The CDR3 spells CASSQAGGVNEQFF. In DNA, the CDR3 is TGCGCCAGCAGCCAAGCGGGAGGAGTGAATGAGCAGTTCTTC.

The chain recombines TRBV7-2 with TRBJ2-1; D is uncertain. V dropped 0 bases and J dropped 4 bases, with 1 base sitting between them. Germline CDR1 SGHTA, CDR2 FQGNSA. The CDR3 consists of 12 residues. CDR3 loop: CASSLAYNEQFF. As DNA, the CDR3 is TGTGCCAGCAGCTTAGCGTACAATGAGCAGTTCTTC. Full variable domain (rest looked up from reference TRBV7-2 and TRBJ2-1): GAGVSQSPSNKVTEKGKDVELRCDPISGHTALYWYRQSLGQGLEFLIYFQGNSAPDKSGLPSDRFSAERTGGSVSTLTIQRTQQEDSAVYLCASSLAYNEQFFGPGTRLTVL.

This chain connects TRBV15 to TRBJ2-1; D is unresolved. Germline V lookup: CDR1 LNHNV, CDR2 YYDKDF (reference sequence). V was clipped by 3 bases and J by 3 bases, with 3 bases between them. This CDR3 region has 12 residues. In DNA, the CDR3 is TGTGCCACCAGCAGCCTCTACAATGAGCAGTTCTTC. Protein sequence: CATSSLYNEQFF.

The chain carries TRBV5-1 and TRBJ1-2; no firm D call. Germline V lookup: CDR1 SGHRS, CDR2 YFSETQ. This CDR3 contains 13 residues. With 4 bases removed from V and 3 bases from J, the gap between germline ends came to 10 bases. The CDR3: CASSDIDYYGYTF. CDR3 coding DNA: TGCGCCAGCAGCGATATTGACTACTATGGCTACACCTTC.

The chain couples TRBV7-2 to TRBJ1-4; D gene uncertain. Germline V gene lookup returns CDR1 SGHTA and CDR2 FQGNSA. V lost 3 bases and J lost 0, with 8 bases in between. CDR3 length: 15 residues. The CDR3 DNA is TGTGCCAGCAGCTTCTACGGGACAACTAATGAAAAACTGTTTTTT. Translation: CASSFYGTTNEKLFF. Variable domain in full (rest from reference TRBV7-2 and TRBJ1-4): GAGVSQSPSNKVTEKGKDVELRCDPISGHTALYWYRQSLGQGLEFLIYFQGNSAPDKSGLPSDRFSAERTGGSVSTLTIQRTQQEDSAVYLCASSFYGTTNEKLFFGSGTQLSVL.

The V and J genes are TRBV14 and TRBJ2-2; D gene unclear. Trimming pared 4 bases from V and 4 bases from J, leaving 4 bases between. CDR1 and CDR2 (germline): SGHDN, FVKESK. CDR3 size: 12 residues. CDR3 amino acids: CASSPLTGELFF. The CDR3 coding sequence is TGTGCCAGCAGCCCCCTCACCGGGGAGCTGTTTTTT.

This clone was found once. V is TRBV6-6 and J is TRBJ1-5; D not resolved. Germline assignment: CDR1 MNHNY and CDR2 SVGAGI (reference sequence). V lost 0 bases and J lost 3, with 6 bases in between. The CDR3 is 14 amino acids. CDR3 DNA sequence: TGTGCCAGCAGTTACTCGAGGGCCAATCAGCCCCAGCATTTT. Protein: CASSYSRANQPQHF.

The chain has TRBV6-6 and TRBJ1-5; a weak D match, TRBD1 (6 bases). The germline CDR1 and CDR2 sequences are MNHNY and SVGAGI (reference sequence). The CDR3 runs 13 residues. Trimming removed 8 bases at V and 7 bases at J, with 15 bases between. The CDR3 sequence is CASEQGRVQPQHF. The CDR3 DNA reads as TGTGCCAGCGAGCAGGGGCGAGTCCAGCCCCAGCATTTT.

This clone has only a few counts. V is TRBV5-4 and J is TRBJ1-1; D call uncertain. CDR1 and CDR2 (germline): SGHNT, YYREEE (reference sequence). The CDR3 has 14 amino acids. The V end lost 1 base, the J end lost 3 bases, and 10 bases lay between the germline ends. The CDR3 bases are TGTGCCAGCAGCTTGCAATGGGCAGACACTGAAGCTTTCTTT. Amino acid sequence: CASSLQWADTEAFF.